This TCR beta chain was captured by sequencing in a study of blood T cell repertoires in COVID-19. For the study at large: Samples taken during acute and convalescent COVID-19 were collected in the United States, Italy and Spain.

The cohort comprised adults aged roughly 18 to 90 years residing in under 30 US areas. Donors in Cohort 3 who had recovered were those with two negative PCRs, healthcare professional clearance, or resolution of their symptoms. The germline gives CDR1 SGHAT, CDR2 FQNNGV. Trimming cost V 5 bases and J 6 bases, with 16 bases left between them. This CDR3 is built from 14 residues. Original processing notes: Using reference gene primer amplification, nucleated cell counts were estimated. Assay: immunoSEQ multiplex PCR; the TCRdb copy retains only in-frame clones and omits some. From that table come the V and J calls and clone size; the DNA was used to work out D and trimming. The sample contains approximately 500,000 clones, around nine tenths of which appear only once.

J is TRBJ1-2 and V is TRBV11-2; D possibly corresponds to TRBD1 (6 bases). Sequencing input: PBMCs or T cells enriched from blood (not recorded which). The clonotype was recovered from a woman in her thirties or forties who had recovered from COVID-19. The CDR3 DNA follows: TGTGCCAGCAGCCAACTCACAGGGATTGATGGCTACACCTTC. This encodes CASSQLTGIDGYTF.